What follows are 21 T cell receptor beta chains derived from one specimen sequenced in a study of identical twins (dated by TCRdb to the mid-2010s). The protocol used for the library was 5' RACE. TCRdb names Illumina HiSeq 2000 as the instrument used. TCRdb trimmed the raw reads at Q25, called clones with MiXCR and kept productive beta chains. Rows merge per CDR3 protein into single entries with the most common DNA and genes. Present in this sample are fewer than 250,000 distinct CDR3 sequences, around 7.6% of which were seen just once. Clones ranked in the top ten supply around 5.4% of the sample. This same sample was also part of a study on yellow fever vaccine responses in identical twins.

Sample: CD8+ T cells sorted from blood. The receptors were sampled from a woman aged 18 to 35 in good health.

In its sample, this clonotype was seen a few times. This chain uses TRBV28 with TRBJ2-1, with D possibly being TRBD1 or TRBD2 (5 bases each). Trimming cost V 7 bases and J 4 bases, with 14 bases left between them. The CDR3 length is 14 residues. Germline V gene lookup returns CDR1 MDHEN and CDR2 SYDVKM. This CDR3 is CASIGAGVYNEQFF. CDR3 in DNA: TGTGCCAGCATAGGGGCCGGGGTATACAATGAGCAGTTCTTC. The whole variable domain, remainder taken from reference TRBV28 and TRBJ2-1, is DVKVTQSSRYLVKRTGEKVFLECVQDMDHENMFWYRQDPGLGLRLIYFSYDVKMKEKGDIPEGYSVSREKKERFSLILESASTNQTSMYLCASIGAGVYNEQFFGPGTRLTVL.

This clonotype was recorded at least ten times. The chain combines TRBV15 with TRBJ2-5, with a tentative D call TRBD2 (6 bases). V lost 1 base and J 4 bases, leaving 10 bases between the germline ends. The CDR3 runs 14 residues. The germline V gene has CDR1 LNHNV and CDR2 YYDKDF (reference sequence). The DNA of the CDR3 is TGTGCCACCAGCAGAGTTCGGGAGTCAGAGACCCAGTACTTC. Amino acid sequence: CATSRVRESETQYF.

The CDR3 bases are TGTGCCAGCTCACCACCAGACAGCTCCTACGAGCAGTACTTC. Amino acid sequence: CASSPPDSSYEQYF. V usage is TRBV18 and J usage is TRBJ2-7, with TRBD1 as a possible D gene (5 bases). Trimming shortened V by 0 bases and J by 0 bases, and 6 bases separated the two germline ends. This CDR3 is 14 amino acids long. CDR1 is KGHSH, CDR2 LQKENI, per germline.

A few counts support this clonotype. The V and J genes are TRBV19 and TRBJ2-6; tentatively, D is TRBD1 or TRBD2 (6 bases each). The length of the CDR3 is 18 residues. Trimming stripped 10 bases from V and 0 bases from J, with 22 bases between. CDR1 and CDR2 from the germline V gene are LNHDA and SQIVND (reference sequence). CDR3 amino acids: CATRAGGGGPSGANVLTF. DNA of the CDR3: TGTGCCACCCGGGCAGGAGGAGGGGGTCCCTCTGGGGCCAACGTCCTGACTTTC.

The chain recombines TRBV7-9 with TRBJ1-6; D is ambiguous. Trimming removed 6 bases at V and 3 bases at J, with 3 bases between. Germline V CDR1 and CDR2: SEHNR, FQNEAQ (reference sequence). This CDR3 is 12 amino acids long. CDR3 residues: CASRDYNSPLHF. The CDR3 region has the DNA TGTGCCAGCAGGGACTATAATTCACCCCTCCACTTT. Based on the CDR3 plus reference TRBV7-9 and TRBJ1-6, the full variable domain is DTGVSQNPRHKITKRGQNVTFRCDPISEHNRLYWYRQTLGQGPEFLTYFQNEAQLEKSRLLSDRFSAERPKGSFSTLEIQRTEQGDSAMYLCASRDYNSPLHFGNGTRLTVT.

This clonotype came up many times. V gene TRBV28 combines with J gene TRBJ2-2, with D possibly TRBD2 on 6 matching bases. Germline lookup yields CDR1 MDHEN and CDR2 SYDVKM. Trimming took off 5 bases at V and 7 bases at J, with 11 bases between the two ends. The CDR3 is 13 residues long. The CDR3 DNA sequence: TGTGCCAGCAGTCCTACTAGCAGCGGGGAGCTGTTTTTT. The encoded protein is CASSPTSSGELFF.

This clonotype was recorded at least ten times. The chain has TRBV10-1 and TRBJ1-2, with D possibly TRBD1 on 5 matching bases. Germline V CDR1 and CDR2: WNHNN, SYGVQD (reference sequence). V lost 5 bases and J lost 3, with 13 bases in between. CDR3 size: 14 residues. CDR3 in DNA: TGCGCCAGCAGTTGGGGGACTCGTCACTATGGCTACACCTTC. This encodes CASSWGTRHYGYTF.

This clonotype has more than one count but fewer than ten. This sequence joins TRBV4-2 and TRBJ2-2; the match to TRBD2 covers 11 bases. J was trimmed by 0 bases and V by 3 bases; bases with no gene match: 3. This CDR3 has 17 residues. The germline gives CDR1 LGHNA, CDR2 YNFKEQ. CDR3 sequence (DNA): TGTGCCAGCAGCCAGACGGGACTAGCGGCGAACACCGGGGAGCTGTTTTTT. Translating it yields CASSQTGLAANTGELFF.

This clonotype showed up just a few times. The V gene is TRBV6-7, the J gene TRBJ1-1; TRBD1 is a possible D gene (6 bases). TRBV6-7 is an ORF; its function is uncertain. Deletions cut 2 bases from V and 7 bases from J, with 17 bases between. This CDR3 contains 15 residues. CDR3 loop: CASSYRRHREREAFF. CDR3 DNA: TGTGCCAGCAGTTACAGGAGACACAGGGAACGTGAAGCTTTCTTT.

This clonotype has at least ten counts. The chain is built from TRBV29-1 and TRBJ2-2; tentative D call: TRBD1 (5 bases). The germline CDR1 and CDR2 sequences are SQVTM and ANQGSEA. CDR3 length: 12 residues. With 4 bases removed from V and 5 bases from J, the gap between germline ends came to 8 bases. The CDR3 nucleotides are TGCAGCGTTGCAGGGCGTACCGGGGAGCTGTTTTTT. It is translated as CSVAGRTGELFF.

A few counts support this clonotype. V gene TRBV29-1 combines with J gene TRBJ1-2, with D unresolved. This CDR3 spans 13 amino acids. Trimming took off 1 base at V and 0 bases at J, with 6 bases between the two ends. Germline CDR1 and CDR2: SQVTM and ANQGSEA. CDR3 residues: CSVEVRANYGYTF. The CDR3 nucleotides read TGCAGCGTTGAAGTTAGAGCTAACTATGGCTACACCTTC.

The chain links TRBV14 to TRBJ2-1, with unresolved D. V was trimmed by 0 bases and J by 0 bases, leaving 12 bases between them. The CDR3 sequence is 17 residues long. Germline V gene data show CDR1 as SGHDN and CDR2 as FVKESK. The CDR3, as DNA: TGTGCCAGCAGCCAAGATCAACGGTCTTTCTCCTACAATGAGCAGTTCTTC. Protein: CASSQDQRSFSYNEQFF.

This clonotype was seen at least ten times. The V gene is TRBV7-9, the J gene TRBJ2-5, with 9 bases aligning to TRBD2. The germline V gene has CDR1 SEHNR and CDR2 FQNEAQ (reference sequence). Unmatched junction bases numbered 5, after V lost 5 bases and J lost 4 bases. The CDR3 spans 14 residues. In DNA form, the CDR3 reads TGTGCCAGCAGCGAAGCGGGGGGCCCAGAGACCCAGTACTTC. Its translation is CASSEAGGPETQYF.

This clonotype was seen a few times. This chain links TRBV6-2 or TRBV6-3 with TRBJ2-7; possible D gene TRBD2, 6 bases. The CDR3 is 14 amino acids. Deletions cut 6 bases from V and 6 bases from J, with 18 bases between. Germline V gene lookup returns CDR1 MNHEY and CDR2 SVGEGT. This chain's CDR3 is CASSNLVWGVEQYF. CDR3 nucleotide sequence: TGTGCCAGCAGCAACCTGGTTTGGGGGGTCGAGCAGTACTTC.

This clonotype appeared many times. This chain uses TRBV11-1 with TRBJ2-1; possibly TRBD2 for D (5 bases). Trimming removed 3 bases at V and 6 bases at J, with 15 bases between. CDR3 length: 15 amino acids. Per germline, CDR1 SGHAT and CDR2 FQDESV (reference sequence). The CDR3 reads CASSFGLGAGNEQFF. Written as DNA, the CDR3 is TGTGCCAGCAGCTTCGGTTTGGGAGCTGGCAATGAGCAGTTCTTC.

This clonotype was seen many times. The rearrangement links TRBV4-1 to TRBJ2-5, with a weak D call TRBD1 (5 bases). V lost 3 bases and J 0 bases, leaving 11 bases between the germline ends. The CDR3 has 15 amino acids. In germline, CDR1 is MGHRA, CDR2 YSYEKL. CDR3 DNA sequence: TGCGCCAGCAGCCATGCCCCAGGGTACCAAGAGACCCAGTACTTC. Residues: CASSHAPGYQETQYF.

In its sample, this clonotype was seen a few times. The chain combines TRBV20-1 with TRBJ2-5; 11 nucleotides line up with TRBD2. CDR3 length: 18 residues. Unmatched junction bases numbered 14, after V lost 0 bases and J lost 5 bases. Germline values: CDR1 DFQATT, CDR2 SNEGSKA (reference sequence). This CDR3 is CSARDTSGSLTRWETQYF. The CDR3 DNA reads TGCAGTGCTAGAGATACTAGCGGGAGTTTAACCCGTTGGGAGACCCAGTACTTC.

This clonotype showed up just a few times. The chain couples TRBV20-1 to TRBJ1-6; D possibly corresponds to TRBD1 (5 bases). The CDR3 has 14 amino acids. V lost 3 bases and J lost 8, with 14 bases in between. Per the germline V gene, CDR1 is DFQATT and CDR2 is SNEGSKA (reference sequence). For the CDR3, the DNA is TGCAGTGCTAGTAAGGGGTATTCGGATTCACCCCTCCACTTT. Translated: CSASKGYSDSPLHF.

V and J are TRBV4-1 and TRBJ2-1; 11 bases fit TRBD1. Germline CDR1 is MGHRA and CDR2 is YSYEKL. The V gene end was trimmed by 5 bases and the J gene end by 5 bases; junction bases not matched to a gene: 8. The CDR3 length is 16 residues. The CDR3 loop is CASSNLDRGHDNEQFF. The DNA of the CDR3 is TGCGCCAGCAGCAACCTGGACAGGGGGCACGACAATGAGCAGTTCTTC.

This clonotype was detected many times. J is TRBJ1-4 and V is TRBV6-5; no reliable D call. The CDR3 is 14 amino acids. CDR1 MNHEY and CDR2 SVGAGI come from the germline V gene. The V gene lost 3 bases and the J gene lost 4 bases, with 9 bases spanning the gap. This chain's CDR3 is CASSYAEDNEKLFF. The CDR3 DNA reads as TGTGCCAGCAGTTATGCCGAGGATAATGAAAAACTGTTTTTT.

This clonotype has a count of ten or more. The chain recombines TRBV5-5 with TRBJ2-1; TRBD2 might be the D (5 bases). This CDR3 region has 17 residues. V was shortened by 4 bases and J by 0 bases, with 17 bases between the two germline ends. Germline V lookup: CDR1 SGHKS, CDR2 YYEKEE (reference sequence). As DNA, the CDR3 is TGTGCCAGCAGCAGCAGAGGGCAAAGGAGCTCCTACAATGAGCAGTTCTTC. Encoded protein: CASSSRGQRSSYNEQFF.